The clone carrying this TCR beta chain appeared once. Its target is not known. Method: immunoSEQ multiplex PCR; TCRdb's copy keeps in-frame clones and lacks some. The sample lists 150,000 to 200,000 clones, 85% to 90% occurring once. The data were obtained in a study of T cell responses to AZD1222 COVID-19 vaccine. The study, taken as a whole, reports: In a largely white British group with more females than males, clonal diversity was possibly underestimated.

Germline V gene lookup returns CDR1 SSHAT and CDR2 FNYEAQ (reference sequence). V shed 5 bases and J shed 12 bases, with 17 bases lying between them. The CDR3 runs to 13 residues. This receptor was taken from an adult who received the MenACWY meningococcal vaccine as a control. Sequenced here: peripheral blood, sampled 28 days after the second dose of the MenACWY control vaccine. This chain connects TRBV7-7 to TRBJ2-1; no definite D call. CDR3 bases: TGTGCCAGCAGCCTCCTGGGATCATCAAGGCAGTTCTTC. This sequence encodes CASSLLGSSRQFF.